Below, 16 T cell receptor beta chains from the same sample are listed, as sequenced in a study of blood T cell repertoires in COVID-19. The method was immunoSEQ multiplex PCR; TCRdb's version includes in-frame clones alone and lacks a portion of them. Among 150,000 to 200,000 clones, more than 75% were seen once, and the ten largest hold roughly a sixth. The sample consisted of peripheral blood. These receptors all come from a man in his sixties with active or convalescent COVID-19.

The V gene is TRBV6-5, the J gene TRBJ1-2; 8 bases match TRBD1. The ends lost 6 bases at V and 4 bases at J; junction bases unmatched: 4. The CDR3 loop spans 13 amino acids. From germline, CDR1 is MNHEY and CDR2 SVGAGI. CDR3 loop: CASSSDRGYGYTF. CDR3 coding DNA: TGTGCCAGCAGCTCCGACAGGGGCTATGGCTACACCTTC.

This chain links TRBV4-1 with TRBJ2-3, with TRBD1 matching over 8 bases. V trimming: 0 bases; J trimming: 5 bases; junction bases outside the gene matches: 10. Looked up from germline, CDR1 is MGHRA and CDR2 is YSYEKL. CDR3 size: 17 residues. The CDR3: CASSQDWMQGAKDTQYF. The CDR3 DNA reads TGCGCCAGCAGCCAAGATTGGATGCAGGGGGCGAAAGATACGCAGTATTTT.

Turning to this clone: Other DNA sequences within the sample encode an identical CDR3. V gene TRBV7-2 combines with J gene TRBJ1-5; D not certain. Trimming cost V 2 bases and J 4 bases, with 6 bases left between them. Germline V gene sequence: CDR1 SGHTA, CDR2 FQGNSA. The CDR3 spans 13 residues. Written as DNA, the CDR3 is TGTGCCAGCAGCTTAAACAATAATCAGCCCCAGCATTTT. Protein: CASSLNNNQPQHF.

This clone is a singleton in its sample. The chain is built from TRBV20-1 and TRBJ1-6; 10 bases align to TRBD1. CDR3 length: 14 amino acids. In germline, CDR1 is DFQATT, CDR2 SNEGSKA (reference sequence). Unmatched junction bases numbered 3, after V lost 3 bases and J lost 7 bases. The CDR3 DNA reads TGCAGTGCTAGTAAGGACAGGGGGAATTCACCCCTCCACTTT. It is translated as CSASKDRGNSPLHF.

Concerning this clone: Distinct nucleotide sequences in the sample also encode this CDR3. The rearrangement uses TRBV5-1 and TRBJ1-2; 9 nucleotides agree with TRBD1. CDR3 length equals 14 residues. With 4 bases clipped from V and 4 bases from J, the junction kept 5 bases outside the gene matches. The germline V gene encodes CDR1 SGHRS and CDR2 YFSETQ. DNA of the CDR3: TGCGCCAGCAGCCCCCCGGGACAGGGCTATGGCTACACCTTC. Encoded protein: CASSPPGQGYGYTF.

The chain recombines TRBV7-8 with TRBJ2-2; D is possibly TRBD2 (5 bases). Germline values: CDR1 SGHVS, CDR2 FQNEAQ. CDR3 size: 18 residues. Trimming pared 5 bases from V and 1 base from J, leaving 20 bases between. The CDR3 DNA reads TGTGCCAGCAGCCCCGAGAGAGGGCTCCGTTTGAACACCGGGGAGCTGTTTTTT. This gives the protein CASSPERGLRLNTGELFF.

The V gene is TRBV7-2, the J gene TRBJ1-2, with D unresolved. The CDR3 is 13 residues long. V was trimmed by 6 bases and J by 5 bases, leaving 13 bases between them. Looked up from germline, CDR1 is SGHTA and CDR2 is FQGNSA. The CDR3: CASRAGGNYGYTF. CDR3 DNA sequence: TGTGCCAGCAGGGCAGGAGGGAATTATGGCTACACCTTC.

The chain uses TRBV7-6 and TRBJ2-7, with D possibly being TRBD1 (6 bases). The CDR3 length is 16 residues. Per germline, CDR1 SGHVS and CDR2 FNYEAQ. Trimming removed 2 bases at V and 0 bases at J, with 14 bases between. The CDR3 bases are TGTGCCAGCAGCTTAACCCGGTGGGGGCGCTCCTACGAGCAGTACTTC. Its translation: CASSLTRWGRSYEQYF.

The rearrangement uses TRBV19 and TRBJ1-1, with 7 bases fitting TRBD1. The CDR3 consists of 12 residues. J lost 5 bases, V lost 8 bases, and 5 bases had no gene match. CDR1 is LNHDA and CDR2 is SQIVND in the germline V gene (reference sequence). In DNA form, the CDR3 reads TGTGCCAGTGGACAGGTGGGGACTGAAGCTTTCTTT. Amino acid sequence: CASGQVGTEAFF.

V and J are TRBV7-2 and TRBJ2-1, with 9 bases aligning to TRBD2. The V and J ends lost 5 bases and 8 bases, in that order; junction bases with no gene match: 7. The CDR3 length is 14 residues. The germline gives CDR1 SGHTA, CDR2 FQGNSA. CDR3 protein: CASSLRRGGDEQFF. The CDR3 DNA follows: TGTGCCAGCAGCCTCCGGCGGGGGGGCGATGAGCAGTTCTTC.

The chain couples TRBV5-1 to TRBJ1-1; the D gene is possibly TRBD1 (5 bases). This CDR3 is built from 15 residues. Trimming left V 5 bases short and J 2 bases short, with 16 bases between. Germline V gene sequence: CDR1 SGHRS, CDR2 YFSETQ. In DNA, the CDR3 is TGCGCCAGCAGGCCCAGGGACTTTTCTAACACTGAAGCTTTCTTT. Encoded protein: CASRPRDFSNTEAFF.

Here the CDR3 reads CASSVSSNQPQHF. In DNA, the CDR3 is TGTGCCAGCAGCGTCTCTAGCAATCAGCCCCAGCATTTT. This chain links TRBV7-9 with TRBJ1-5; D not resolved. Trimming took 5 bases from V and 0 from J, leaving 5 bases between them. This CDR3 has 13 residues. Germline CDR1 and CDR2: SEHNR and FQNEAQ (reference sequence).

This clone has a single count. The rearrangement joins TRBV5-1 to TRBJ1-6; D not certain. CDR3 size: 16 residues. Germline CDR1 and CDR2: SGHRS and YFSETQ. Trimming shortened V by 3 bases and J by 1 base, and 11 bases separated the two germline ends. The CDR3 reads CASSYQIGSYNSPLHF. The CDR3 region has the DNA TGCGCCAGCAGCTACCAGATCGGGTCCTATAATTCACCCCTCCACTTT.

The rearrangement uses TRBV7-9 and TRBJ2-3, with 9 bases identical to TRBD2. CDR1 SEHNR and CDR2 FQNEAQ come from the germline V gene (reference sequence). V lost 5 bases to trimming and J lost 2 bases; unmatched junction nucleotides: 8. The CDR3 is 16 amino acids. The CDR3 nucleotides are TGTGCCAGCAGCCCTCGACTAGCGGCCTACACAGATACGCAGTATTTT. Translating it yields CASSPRLAAYTDTQYF.

CDR3 nucleotide sequence: TGTGCCAGCAGCTTTGGACAGCAGAACACTGAAGCTTTCTTT. Its protein product is CASSFGQQNTEAFF. The chain couples TRBV9 to TRBJ1-1, with a weak D call TRBD1 (6 bases). Trimming cost V 4 bases and J 1 base, with 11 bases left between them. Germline V gene lookup returns CDR1 SGDLS and CDR2 YYNGEE. CDR3 length: 14 amino acids.

The chain employs TRBV4-2 and TRBJ1-2, with D unresolved. This CDR3 has 14 amino acids. Germline CDR1 LGHNA, CDR2 YNFKEQ. The V gene lost 0 bases and the J gene lost 6 bases, with 11 bases spanning the gap. CDR3 nucleotides: TGTGCCAGCAGCCAAGATCAGGATGGAAATGGCTACACCTTC. Protein sequence: CASSQDQDGNGYTF.